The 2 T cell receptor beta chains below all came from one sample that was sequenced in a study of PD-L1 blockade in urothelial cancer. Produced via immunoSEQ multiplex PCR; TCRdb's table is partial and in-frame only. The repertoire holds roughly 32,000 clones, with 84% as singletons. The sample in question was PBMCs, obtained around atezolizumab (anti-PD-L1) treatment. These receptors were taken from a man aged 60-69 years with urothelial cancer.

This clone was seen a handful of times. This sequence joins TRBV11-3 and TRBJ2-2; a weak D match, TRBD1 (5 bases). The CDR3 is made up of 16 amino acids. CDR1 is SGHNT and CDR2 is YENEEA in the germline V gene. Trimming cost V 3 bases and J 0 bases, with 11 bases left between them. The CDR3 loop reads CASSLGRLTNTGELFF. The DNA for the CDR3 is TGTGCCAGCAGCTTGGGGCGACTCACGAACACCGGGGAGCTGTTTTTT.

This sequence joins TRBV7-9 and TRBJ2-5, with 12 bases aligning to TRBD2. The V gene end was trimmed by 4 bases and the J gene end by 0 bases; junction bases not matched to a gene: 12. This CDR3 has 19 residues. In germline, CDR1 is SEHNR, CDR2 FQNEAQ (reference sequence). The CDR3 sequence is CASSSRRGLAGTYQETQYF. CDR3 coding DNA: TGTGCCAGCAGCTCCCGCCGGGGACTAGCGGGCACGTACCAAGAGACCCAGTACTTC.